Listed below are T cell receptor beta chains from one sample, sequenced in a study of blood T cell repertoires in COVID-19. TCRdb's copy holds only in-frame clones and misses some; the assay was immunoSEQ multiplex PCR. The profile covers around 130,000 clones, with less than 90% appearing a single time and 8.5% to 9% taken by the ten largest. The sequenced sample was peripheral blood. These receptors all come from a young man with COVID-19, enrolled during active disease. The conserved cysteine and the conserved F or W are not part of the CDR3 here. Size values are once, few and many counts, or a class for expanded clones, and some rows have none.

v_gene,abundance,j_gene,CDR3aa
TRBV6-2/TRBV6-3,.,TRBJ2-1,ASSPWGGYNEQF
TRBV19,.,TRBJ1-1,ASSIDGGNTEAF
TRBV19,.,TRBJ1-1,ASSKALGTEAF
TRBV11-3,.,TRBJ2-2,ASSPPGLNTGELF
TRBV2,.,TRBJ1-5,ASSEQGRGNQPQH
TRBV6-1,.,TRBJ2-7,ASSGRDRAGPYEQY
TRBV2,.,TRBJ2-7,AYEGAREQY
TRBV11-2,.,TRBJ2-2,ASSLDAGNTGELF
TRBV5-1,few,TRBJ2-7,ASSLESGGYEQY
TRBV27,.,TRBJ1-6,ASSGIHNSPLH
TRBV10-3,.,TRBJ2-7,APISDDRGVNEQY
TRBV19,.,TRBJ1-2,ASTSLGAGARLGYT
TRBV3-1/TRBV3-2,once,TRBJ2-7,ASSPGRARTGDFEQY
TRBV5-4,.,TRBJ1-2,ASSPRGGFGHGYT
TRBV30,.,TRBJ2-7,AWSLDSVSSYEQY
TRBV4-2,.,TRBJ2-2,ASSQEGLGLAGVGELF
TRBV27,.,TRBJ1-2,ASSLTSAGSNYGYT
TRBV10-3,.,TRBJ2-1,AISELGLADYNEQF
TRBV10-1,few,TRBJ1-3,ARGHPLLSGNTIY
TRBV11-2,.,TRBJ2-7,ASSRDRARGEQY
TRBV9,.,TRBJ2-1,ASSVGLEYEQF
TRBV6-4,few,TRBJ1-4,ASSPNRGTKRTNEKLF
TRBV6-5,.,TRBJ2-7,ASSYSGGSYEQY
TRBV10-1,.,TRBJ2-3,ASRAGEGADTQY
TRBV5-6,.,TRBJ1-1,ASSLTGGARRAEAF
TRBV28,.,TRBJ2-7,ASSPPTSGAYEQY
TRBV6-5,.,TRBJ1-5,ASKRDRGYQPQH
TRBV28,.,TRBJ2-7,ASMEGRSYYEQY
TRBV9,.,TRBJ2-3,ASSVGGRSTDTQY
TRBV15,.,TRBJ2-5,ATSSQKTSGQETQY
TRBV4-1,.,TRBJ1-2,ASSADRAGGYT
TRBV27,.,TRBJ2-7,ASSLRPGISYEQY
TRBV4-3,.,TRBJ2-1,ASSQNSGLAGDNEQF
TRBV27,.,TRBJ2-3,ASSLPGDTQY
TRBV5-6,.,TRBJ2-5,ASTFGTGEETQY